This record looks at one T cell receptor (beta chain) sequence and its context. Measured with immunoSEQ multiplex PCR; TCRdb has only the in-frame clones, and not every one. Of a few hundred thousand clones in the sample, around nine tenths were seen once. This sample stems from a study of blood T cell repertoires in COVID-19. Background on the study: The cDNA or gDNA used as material had been derived from T cells, B-cell-depleted T cells, or PBMCs.

This study enrolled people aged 18 to 89 from around 26 US geographic areas. Cohort allocation depended upon clinical history that participants reported. Germline assignment: CDR1 SGHTA and CDR2 FQGNSA. Trimming shortened V by 1 base and J by 1 base, and 17 bases separated the two germline ends. The CDR3 is 18 residues long. The sample consisted of PBMCs or T cells enriched from blood (not recorded which). The origin of this receptor is a woman in her thirties or forties who had been exposed to COVID-19. This sequence joins TRBV7-2 and TRBJ1-5; D gene uncertain. CDR3 nucleotide sequence: TGTGCCAGCAGCTTAGACCGTTTATCGGGGAGGAGCAATCAGCCCCAGCATTTT. Encoded protein: CASSLDRLSGRSNQPQHF.